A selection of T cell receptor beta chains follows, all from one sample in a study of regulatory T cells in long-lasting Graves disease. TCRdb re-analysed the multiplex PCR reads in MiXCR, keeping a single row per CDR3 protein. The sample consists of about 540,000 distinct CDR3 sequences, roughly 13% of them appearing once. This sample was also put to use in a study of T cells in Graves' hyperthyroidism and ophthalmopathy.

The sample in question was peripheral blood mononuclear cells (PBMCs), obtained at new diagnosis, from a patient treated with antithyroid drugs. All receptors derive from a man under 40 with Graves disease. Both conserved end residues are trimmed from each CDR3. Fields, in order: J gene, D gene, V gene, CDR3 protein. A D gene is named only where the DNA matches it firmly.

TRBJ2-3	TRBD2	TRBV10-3	AISEGTSGHTDTQY
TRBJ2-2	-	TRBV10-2	ASSEPTGELF
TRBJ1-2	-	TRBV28	ASGSGYGYT
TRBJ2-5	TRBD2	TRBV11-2	ASSVSGLAGGGETQY
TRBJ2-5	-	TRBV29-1	SVEDRPLGKTQY
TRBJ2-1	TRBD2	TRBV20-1	SARGGLAGGSSYNEQF
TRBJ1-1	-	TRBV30	AWIRTVRDTEAF
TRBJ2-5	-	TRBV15	ATSRDPGHTWETQY
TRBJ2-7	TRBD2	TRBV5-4	ASSYRGGRAYEQY
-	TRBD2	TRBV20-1	SAPGPSGSGEQY
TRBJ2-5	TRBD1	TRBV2	ASSQEGGGQGETQY
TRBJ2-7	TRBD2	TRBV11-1	ASNEETSGPYEQY
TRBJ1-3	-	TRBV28	ASSIGSGNTIY
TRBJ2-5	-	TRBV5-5	ASTLIEGEETQY
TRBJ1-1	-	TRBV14	ASSQVIFKVRGRNTEAF
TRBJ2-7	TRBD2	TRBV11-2	ASSPRGAGGNYEQY
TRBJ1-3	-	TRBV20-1	SASRGLSTGNTIY
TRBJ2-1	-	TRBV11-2	ASSSRGGGGANEQF
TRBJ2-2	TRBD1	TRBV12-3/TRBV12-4	ASKIRDRSITGELF
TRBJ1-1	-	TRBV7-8	ASSLSTGPTEAF
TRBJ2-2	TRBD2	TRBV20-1	SARDVLAGDTGELF
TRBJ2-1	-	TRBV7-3	ANSLSGDNEQF
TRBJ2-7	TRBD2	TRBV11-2	ASSSNRGGFSSYEQY
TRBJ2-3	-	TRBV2	ASSEGGWLVTDTQY
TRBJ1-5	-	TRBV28	ASSFDGQPQH
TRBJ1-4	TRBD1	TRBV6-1	ASSRTGREEKLF